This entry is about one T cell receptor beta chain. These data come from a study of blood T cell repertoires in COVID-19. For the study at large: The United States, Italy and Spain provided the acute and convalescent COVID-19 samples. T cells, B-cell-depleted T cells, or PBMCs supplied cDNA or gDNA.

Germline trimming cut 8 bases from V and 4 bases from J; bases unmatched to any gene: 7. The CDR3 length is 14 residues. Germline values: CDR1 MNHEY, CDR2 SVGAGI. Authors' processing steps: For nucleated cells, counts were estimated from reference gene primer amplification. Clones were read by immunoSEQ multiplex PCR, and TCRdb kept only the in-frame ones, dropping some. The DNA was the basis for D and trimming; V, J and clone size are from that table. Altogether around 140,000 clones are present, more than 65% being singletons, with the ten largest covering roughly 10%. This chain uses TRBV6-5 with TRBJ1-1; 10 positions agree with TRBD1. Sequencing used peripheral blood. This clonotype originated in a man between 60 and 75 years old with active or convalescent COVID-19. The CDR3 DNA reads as TGTGCCAGCTACCGGGACAGGGGCTCCACTGAAGCTTTCTTT. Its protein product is CASYRDRGSTEAFF.